This T cell receptor beta chain comes out of a study of regulatory T cells in long-lasting Graves disease. Through Arm-PCR of CDR3 regions and iRepertoire HTBI primers, TCR beta libraries were built. Using its own MiXCR run on the multiplex PCR reads, TCRdb lists one record per CDR3 protein. The repertoire consists of approximately 540,000 distinct CDR3 sequences, with 12% occurring once and the leading ten covering approximately 9%. CDR3 size: 15 residues. Germline V gene sequence: CDR1 SGHAT, CDR2 FQNNGV. V gave up 5 bases and J gave up 5 bases, with 16 bases separating them. There are many counts of this clonotype. Noted time point: newly diagnosed GD, antithyroid drugs for less than 3 months. Researchers made the TCR library from RNA that was extracted from PBMCs. These records were also assigned to another study, of T cells in Graves' hyperthyroidism and ophthalmopathy.

The sequence was obtained from a woman in her twenties or thirties with Graves disease. The sample in question was peripheral blood mononuclear cells (PBMCs), obtained at new diagnosis, from a patient treated with antithyroid drugs. The genes are TRBV11-2 and TRBJ2-1; TRBD2 is a possible D gene (7 bases). CDR3 coding DNA: TGTGCCAGCAGCCCCCTTCAGGGGAGGGACAATGAGCAGTTCTTC. As protein: CASSPLQGRDNEQFF.